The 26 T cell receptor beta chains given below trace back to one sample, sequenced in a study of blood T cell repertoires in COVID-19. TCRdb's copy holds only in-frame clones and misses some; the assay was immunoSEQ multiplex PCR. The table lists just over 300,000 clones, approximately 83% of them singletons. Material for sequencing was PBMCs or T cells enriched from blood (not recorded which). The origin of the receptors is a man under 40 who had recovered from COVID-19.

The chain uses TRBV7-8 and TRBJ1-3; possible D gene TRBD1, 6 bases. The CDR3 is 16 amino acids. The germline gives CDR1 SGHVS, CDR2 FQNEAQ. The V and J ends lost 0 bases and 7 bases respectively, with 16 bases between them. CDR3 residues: CASSLAAGVNRNTIYF. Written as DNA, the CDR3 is TGTGCCAGCAGCTTAGCGGCAGGGGTTAATCGGAACACCATATATTTT.

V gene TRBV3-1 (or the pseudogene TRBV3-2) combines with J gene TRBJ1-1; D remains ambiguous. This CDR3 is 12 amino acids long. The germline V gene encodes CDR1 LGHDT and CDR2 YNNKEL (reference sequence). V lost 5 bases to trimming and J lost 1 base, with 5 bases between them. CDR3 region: CASSYGNTEAFF. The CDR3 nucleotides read TGTGCCAGCAGCTACGGGAACACTGAAGCTTTCTTT.

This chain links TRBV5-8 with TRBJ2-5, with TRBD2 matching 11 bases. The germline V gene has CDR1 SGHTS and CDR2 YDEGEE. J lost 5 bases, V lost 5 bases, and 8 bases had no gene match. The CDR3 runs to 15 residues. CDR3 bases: TGTGCCAGCAGACGACCGACTAGCGGGGATGAGACCCAGTACTTC. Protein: CASRRPTSGDETQYF.

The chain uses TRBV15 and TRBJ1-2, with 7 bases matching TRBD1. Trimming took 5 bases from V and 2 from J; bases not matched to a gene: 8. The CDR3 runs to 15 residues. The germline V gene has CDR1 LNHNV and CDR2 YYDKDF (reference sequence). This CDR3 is CATSVTGVTNYGYTF. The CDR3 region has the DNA TGTGCCACCAGCGTAACAGGGGTTACCAACTATGGCTACACCTTC.

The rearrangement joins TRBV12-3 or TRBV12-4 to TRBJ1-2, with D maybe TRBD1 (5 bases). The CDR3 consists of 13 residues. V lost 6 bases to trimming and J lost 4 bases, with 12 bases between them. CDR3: CASSQGVSYGYTF. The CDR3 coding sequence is TGTGCCAGCAGCCAAGGGGTGAGCTATGGCTACACCTTC.

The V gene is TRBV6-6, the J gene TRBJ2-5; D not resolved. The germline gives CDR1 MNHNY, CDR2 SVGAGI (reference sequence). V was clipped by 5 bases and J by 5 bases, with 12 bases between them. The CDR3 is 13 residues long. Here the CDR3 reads CASSPTVLETQYF. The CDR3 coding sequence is TGTGCCAGCAGTCCTACAGTACTGGAGACCCAGTACTTC.

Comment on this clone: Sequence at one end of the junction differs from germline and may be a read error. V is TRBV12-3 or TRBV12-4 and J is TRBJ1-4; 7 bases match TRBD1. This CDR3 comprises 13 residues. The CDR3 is CASSPRQGERLFF. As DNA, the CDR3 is TGTGCCAGCAGTCCAAGACAGGGAGAAAGACTGTTTTTT.

CDR3 coding DNA: TGCGCGGCGGGGGATTCAGATACGCAGTATTTT. Protein product: CAAGDSDTQYF. This chain links TRBV20-1 with TRBJ2-3; 7 nucleotides line up with TRBD2. Germline V lookup: CDR1 DFQATT, CDR2 SNEGSKA (reference sequence). The CDR3 has 11 residues.

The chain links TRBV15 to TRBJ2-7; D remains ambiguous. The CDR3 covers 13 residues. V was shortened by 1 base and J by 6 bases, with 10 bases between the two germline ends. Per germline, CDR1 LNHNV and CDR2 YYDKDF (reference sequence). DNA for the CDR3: TGTGCCACCAGCAGAGGCCTCACTGGCGAGCAGTACTTC. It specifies CATSRGLTGEQYF.

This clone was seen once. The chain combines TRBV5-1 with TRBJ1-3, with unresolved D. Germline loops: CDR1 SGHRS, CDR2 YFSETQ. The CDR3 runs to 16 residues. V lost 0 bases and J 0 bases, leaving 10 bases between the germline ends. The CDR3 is CASSLGGTISGNTIYF. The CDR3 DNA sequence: TGCGCCAGCAGCTTGGGTGGAACTATCTCTGGAAACACCATATATTTT. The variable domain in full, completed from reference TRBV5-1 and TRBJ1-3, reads KAGVTQTPRYLIKTRGQQVTLSCSPISGHRSVSWYQQTPGQGLQFLFEYFSETQRNKGNFPGRFSGRQFSNSRSEMNVSTLELGDSALYLCASSLGGTISGNTIYFGEGSWLTVV.

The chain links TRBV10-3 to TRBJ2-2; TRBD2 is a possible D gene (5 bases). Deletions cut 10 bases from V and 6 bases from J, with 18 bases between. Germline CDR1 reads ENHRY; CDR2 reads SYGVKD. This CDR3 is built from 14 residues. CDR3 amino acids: CATAGLIRAGELFF. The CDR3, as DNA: TGTGCCACCGCCGGACTTATAAGGGCCGGGGAGCTGTTTTTT.

In DNA form, the CDR3 reads TGTGCCAGCAGCCCCCGGACAGGGGGATCAACTGGCTACACCTTC. This codes for CASSPRTGGSTGYTF. The V and J genes are TRBV7-8 and TRBJ1-2; 10 nucleotides line up with TRBD1. Germline V lookup: CDR1 SGHVS, CDR2 FQNEAQ. V was clipped by 5 bases and J by 7 bases; unmatched bases: 10. The length of the CDR3 is 15 residues.

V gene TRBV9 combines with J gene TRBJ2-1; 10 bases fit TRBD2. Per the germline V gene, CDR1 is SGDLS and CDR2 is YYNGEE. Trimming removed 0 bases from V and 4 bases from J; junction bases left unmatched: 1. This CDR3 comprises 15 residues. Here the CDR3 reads CASSVERGGYNEQFF. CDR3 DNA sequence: TGTGCCAGCAGCGTAGAGCGGGGGGGTTACAATGAGCAGTTCTTC.

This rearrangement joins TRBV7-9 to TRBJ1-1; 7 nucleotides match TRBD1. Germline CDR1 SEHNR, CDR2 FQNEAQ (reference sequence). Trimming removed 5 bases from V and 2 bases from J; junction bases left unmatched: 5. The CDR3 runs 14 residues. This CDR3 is CASSKGQVNTEAFF. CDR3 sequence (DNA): TGTGCCAGCAGCAAAGGACAGGTTAACACTGAAGCTTTCTTT. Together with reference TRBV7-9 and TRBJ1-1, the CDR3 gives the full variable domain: DTGVSQNPRHKITKRGQNVTFRCDPISEHNRLYWYRQTLGQGPEFLTYFQNEAQLEKSRLLSDRFSAERPKGSFSTLEIQRTEQGDSAMYLCASSKGQVNTEAFFGQGTRLTVV.

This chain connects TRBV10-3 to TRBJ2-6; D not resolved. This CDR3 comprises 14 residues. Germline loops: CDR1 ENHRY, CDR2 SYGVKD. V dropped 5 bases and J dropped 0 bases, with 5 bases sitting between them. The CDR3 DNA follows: TGTGCCATCAGTCCGAGCTCTGGGGCCAACGTCCTGACTTTC. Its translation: CAISPSSGANVLTF.

The CDR3: CASSVGPGRGGGDQETQYF. In DNA, the CDR3 is TGTGCCAGCAGCGTAGGCCCAGGCCGCGGCGGGGGGGACCAAGAGACCCAGTACTTC. The gene calls are TRBV9 and TRBJ2-5; 9 bases fit TRBD2. V shed 0 bases, J shed 0 bases, and the junction held 12 bases outside the gene matches. The CDR3 totals 19 residues. Germline-derived CDR1 and CDR2 are SGDLS and YYNGEE.

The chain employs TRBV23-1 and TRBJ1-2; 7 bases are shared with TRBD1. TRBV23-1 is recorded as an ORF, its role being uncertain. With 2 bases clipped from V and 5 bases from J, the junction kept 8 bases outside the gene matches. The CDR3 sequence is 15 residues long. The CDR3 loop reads CASSQAQGSRYGYTF. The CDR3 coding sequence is TGCGCCAGCAGTCAAGCACAGGGGTCACGTTATGGCTACACCTTC.

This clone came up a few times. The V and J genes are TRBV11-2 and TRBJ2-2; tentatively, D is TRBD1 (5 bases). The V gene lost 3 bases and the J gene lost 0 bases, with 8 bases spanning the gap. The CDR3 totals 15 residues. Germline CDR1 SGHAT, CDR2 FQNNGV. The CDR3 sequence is CASSLSQANTGELFF. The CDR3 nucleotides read TGTGCCAGCAGCTTGTCACAGGCGAACACCGGGGAGCTGTTTTTT.

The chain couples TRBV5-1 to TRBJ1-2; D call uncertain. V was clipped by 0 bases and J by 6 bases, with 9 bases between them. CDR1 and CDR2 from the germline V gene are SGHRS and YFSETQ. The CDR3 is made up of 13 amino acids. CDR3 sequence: CASSLAQADGYTF. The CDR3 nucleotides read TGCGCCAGCAGCTTGGCGCAGGCTGATGGCTACACCTTC.

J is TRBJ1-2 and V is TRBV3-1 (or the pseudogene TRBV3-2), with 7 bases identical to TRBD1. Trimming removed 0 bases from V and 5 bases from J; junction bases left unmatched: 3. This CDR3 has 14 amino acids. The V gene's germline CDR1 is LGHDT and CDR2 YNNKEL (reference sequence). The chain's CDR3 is CASSQEPGGYGYTF. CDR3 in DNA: TGTGCCAGCAGCCAAGAGCCAGGGGGGTATGGCTACACCTTC.

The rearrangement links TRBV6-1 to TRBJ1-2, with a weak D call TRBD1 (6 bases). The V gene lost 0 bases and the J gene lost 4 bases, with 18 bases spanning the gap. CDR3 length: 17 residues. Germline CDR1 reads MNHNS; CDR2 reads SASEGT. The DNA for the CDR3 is TGTGCCAGCAGTGAAGCGCGGAGACAGGTCAGCCTCTATGGCTACACCTTC. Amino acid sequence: CASSEARRQVSLYGYTF.

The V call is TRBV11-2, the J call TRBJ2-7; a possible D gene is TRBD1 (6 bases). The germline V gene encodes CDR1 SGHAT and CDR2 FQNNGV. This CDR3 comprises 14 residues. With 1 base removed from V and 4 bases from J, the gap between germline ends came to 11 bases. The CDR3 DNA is TGTGCCAGCAGCTTAGTTAGCAGGGGATACGAGCAGTACTTC. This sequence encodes CASSLVSRGYEQYF.

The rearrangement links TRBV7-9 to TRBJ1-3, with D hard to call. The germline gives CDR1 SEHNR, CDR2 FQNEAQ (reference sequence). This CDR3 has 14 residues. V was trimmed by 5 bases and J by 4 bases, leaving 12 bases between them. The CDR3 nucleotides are TGTGCCAGCAGCCGGGGAGAGATCGGAAACACCATATATTTT. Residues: CASSRGEIGNTIYF.

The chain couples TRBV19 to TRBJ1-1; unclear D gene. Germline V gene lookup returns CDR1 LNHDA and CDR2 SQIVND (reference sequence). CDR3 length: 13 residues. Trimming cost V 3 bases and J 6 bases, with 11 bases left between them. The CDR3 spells CASSIDRRAEAFF. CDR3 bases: TGTGCCAGTAGTATCGATAGGAGGGCTGAAGCTTTCTTT.

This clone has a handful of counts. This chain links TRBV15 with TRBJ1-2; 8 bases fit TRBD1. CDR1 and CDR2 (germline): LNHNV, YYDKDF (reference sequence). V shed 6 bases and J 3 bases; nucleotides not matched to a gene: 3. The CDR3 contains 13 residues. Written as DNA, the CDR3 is TGTGCCACCAGGGCAGGGGGCGACTATGGCTACACCTTC. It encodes CATRAGGDYGYTF. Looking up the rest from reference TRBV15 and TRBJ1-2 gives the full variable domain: DAMVIQNPRYQVTQFGKPVTLSCSQTLNHNVMYWYQQKSSQAPKLLFHYYDKDFNNEADTPDNFQSRRPNTSFCFLDIRSPGLGDTAMYLCATRAGGDYGYTFGSGTRLTVV.

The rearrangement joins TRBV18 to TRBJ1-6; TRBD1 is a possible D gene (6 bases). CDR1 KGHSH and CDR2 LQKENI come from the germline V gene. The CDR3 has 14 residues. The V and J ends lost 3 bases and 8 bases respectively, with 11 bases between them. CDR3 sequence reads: CASSPTGVDSPLHF. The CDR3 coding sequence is TGTGCCAGCTCACCGACAGGAGTGGATTCACCCCTCCACTTT.